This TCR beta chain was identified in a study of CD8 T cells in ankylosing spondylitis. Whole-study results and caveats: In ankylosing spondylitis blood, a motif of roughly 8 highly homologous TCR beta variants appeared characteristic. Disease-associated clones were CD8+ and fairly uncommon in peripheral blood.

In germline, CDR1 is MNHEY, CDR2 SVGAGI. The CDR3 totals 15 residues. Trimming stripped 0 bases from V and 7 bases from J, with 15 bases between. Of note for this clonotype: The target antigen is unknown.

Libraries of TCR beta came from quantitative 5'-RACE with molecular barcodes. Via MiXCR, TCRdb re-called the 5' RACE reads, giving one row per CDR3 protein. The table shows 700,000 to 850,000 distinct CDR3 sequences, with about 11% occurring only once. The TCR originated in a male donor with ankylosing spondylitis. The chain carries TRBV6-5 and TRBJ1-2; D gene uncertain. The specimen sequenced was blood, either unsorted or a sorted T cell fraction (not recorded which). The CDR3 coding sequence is TGTGCCAGCAGTTACTCCCGAGCAGAAATCACTGGCTACACCTTC. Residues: CASSYSRAEITGYTF.